Listed below are T cell receptor beta chains from one sample, sequenced in a study of human T cells and chemical hapten exposure. TCRdb reprocessed the RACE reads via MiXCR and lists one record per CDR3 protein. The table shows approximately 43,000 distinct CDR3 sequences, with over 3.5% occurring only once. The specimen comprised whole blood, sampled in connection with sensitization to the hapten diphenylcyclopropenone (DPC). The receptors derive from a man in his fifties with alopecia areata. Some clones in this sample may be carry-over from other donors' samples. Each CDR3 is given with its conserved first and last residue. D genes are given only for firm matches. Expanded clones get a size class; other rows say once, few or many, or leave the size out.

clone_size: many; j_call: TRBJ2-1; v_call: TRBV28; d_call: -; cdr3_nt: TGTGCCAGCAGTTTCCGCCAGGGTGAGCAGTTCTTC; cdr3_aa: CASSFRQGEQFF
clone_size: many; j_call: TRBJ1-4; v_call: TRBV2; d_call: -; cdr3_nt: TGTGCCAGCAGTGAATTAAATGAAAAACTGTTTTTT; cdr3_aa: CASSELNEKLFF
clone_size: many; j_call: TRBJ1-2; v_call: TRBV18; d_call: TRBD1; cdr3_nt: TGTGCCAGCTCAACGGACAGGGAAGGTGGCTACACCTTC; cdr3_aa: CASSTDREGGYTF
clone_size: many; j_call: TRBJ2-1; v_call: TRBV15; d_call: -; cdr3_nt: TGTGCCACCAGCAGAGATACGGGGGGCGGAAAGTTCTTC; cdr3_aa: CATSRDTGGGKFF
clone_size: many; j_call: TRBJ1-4; v_call: TRBV29-1; d_call: -; cdr3_nt: TGCAGCGTTGGGATCAGGAAAGATGAAAAACTGTTTTTT; cdr3_aa: CSVGIRKDEKLFF
clone_size: -; j_call: TRBJ1-1; v_call: TRBV20-1; d_call: -; cdr3_nt: TGCAGTGCTAGAACCCCAGCTACTGGGAACACTGAAGCTTTCTTT; cdr3_aa: CSARTPATGNTEAFF
clone_size: many; j_call: TRBJ1-5; v_call: TRBV30; d_call: -; cdr3_nt: TGTGCCTGGGGAGGGAGTCAGGATCAGCCCCAGCATTTT; cdr3_aa: CAWGGSQDQPQHF
clone_size: many; j_call: TRBJ2-7; v_call: TRBV7-6; d_call: -; cdr3_nt: TGTGCCAGCAGCTTAGTGCGTACCTACGAGCAGTACTTC; cdr3_aa: CASSLVRTYEQYF
clone_size: many; j_call: TRBJ2-3; v_call: TRBV6-1; d_call: TRBD1; cdr3_nt: TGTGCCAGCAGCGAAGGTCTTGCAGGGGGCGGGACAGATACGCAGTATTTT; cdr3_aa: CASSEGLAGGGTDTQYF
clone_size: many; j_call: TRBJ1-2; v_call: TRBV5-6; d_call: TRBD1; cdr3_nt: TGTGCCAGCAGCCGGACAGGGGACTATGGCTACACCTTC; cdr3_aa: CASSRTGDYGYTF
clone_size: many; j_call: TRBJ2-2; v_call: TRBV6-2/TRBV6-3; d_call: -; cdr3_nt: TGTGCCAGCAGTTACGGACGGCGCGGGGAGCTGTTTTTT; cdr3_aa: CASSYGRRGELFF
clone_size: many; j_call: TRBJ2-1; v_call: TRBV11-1; d_call: -; cdr3_nt: TGTGCCAGCAGCGCAGGGGAGTTCGCCTACAATGAGCAGTTCTTC; cdr3_aa: CASSAGEFAYNEQFF
clone_size: many; j_call: TRBJ2-5; v_call: TRBV5-1; d_call: TRBD1; cdr3_nt: TGCGCCAGCAGCTTGCCGACCGGGACAGGGGTTGGGCAAGAGACCCAGTACTTC; cdr3_aa: CASSLPTGTGVGQETQYF
clone_size: many; j_call: TRBJ2-3; v_call: TRBV7-8; d_call: TRBD1; cdr3_nt: TGTGCCAGCAGCTCTCGACAGGGGGCAGATACGCAGTATTTT; cdr3_aa: CASSSRQGADTQYF
clone_size: many; j_call: TRBJ1-1; v_call: TRBV9; d_call: -; cdr3_nt: TGTGCCAGCAGCACGCGTCAGGACTCTGAAGCTTTCTTT; cdr3_aa: CASSTRQDSEAFF
clone_size: few; j_call: TRBJ2-4; v_call: TRBV7-9; d_call: TRBD1; cdr3_nt: TGTGCCAGCAGCTTAATATCGCAGGGGGCGAGGGACATTCAGTACTTC; cdr3_aa: CASSLISQGARDIQYF
clone_size: -; j_call: TRBJ1-5; v_call: TRBV7-2; d_call: -; cdr3_nt: TGTGCCAGCAGCTTAGGGTCGGGACGAAGCAATCAGCCCCAGCATTTT; cdr3_aa: CASSLGSGRSNQPQHF
clone_size: few; j_call: TRBJ2-1; v_call: TRBV7-2; d_call: -; cdr3_nt: TGTGCCAGCAGCTTTACCGGGACTGAATCCCATGAGCAGTTCTTC; cdr3_aa: CASSFTGTESHEQFF
clone_size: many; j_call: TRBJ2-6; v_call: TRBV4-1; d_call: TRBD2; cdr3_nt: TGCGCCAGCAGCCAAGAAGCGGGATCTGGGGCCAACGTCCTGACTTTC; cdr3_aa: CASSQEAGSGANVLTF
clone_size: many; j_call: TRBJ1-4; v_call: TRBV29-1; d_call: TRBD1; cdr3_nt: TGCAGCGTTAGTGGAGGGACAGTTAATGAAAAACTGTTTTTT; cdr3_aa: CSVSGGTVNEKLFF
clone_size: many; j_call: TRBJ2-7; v_call: TRBV12-3/TRBV12-4; d_call: TRBD1; cdr3_nt: TGTGCCAGCAGTTTACGGGACAGGGGCGAGCAGTACTTC; cdr3_aa: CASSLRDRGEQYF
clone_size: few; j_call: TRBJ2-1; v_call: TRBV5-6; d_call: TRBD1; cdr3_nt: TGTGCCAGCAGCTCCCCGGGACAGGGGATGCATGAGCAGTTCTTC; cdr3_aa: CASSSPGQGMHEQFF
clone_size: many; j_call: TRBJ2-1; v_call: TRBV27; d_call: TRBD2; cdr3_nt: TGTGCCAGCAGTTTATCGGTGGGAGGGGCAGCTGAGCAGTTCTTC; cdr3_aa: CASSLSVGGAAEQFF
clone_size: many; j_call: TRBJ2-5; v_call: TRBV29-1; d_call: -; cdr3_nt: TGCAGCGCAACTAGGATTGGAGAGACCCAGTACTTC; cdr3_aa: CSATRIGETQYF
clone_size: many; j_call: TRBJ2-7; v_call: TRBV29-1; d_call: -; cdr3_nt: TGCAGCGTCGCCGGGACGGGGGACTACGAGCAGTACTTC; cdr3_aa: CSVAGTGDYEQYF
clone_size: many; j_call: TRBJ1-1; v_call: TRBV7-2; d_call: TRBD1; cdr3_nt: TGTGCCAGCAGCTTTGACAGGGACACTGAAGCTTTCTTT; cdr3_aa: CASSFDRDTEAFF
clone_size: many; j_call: TRBJ2-1; v_call: TRBV29-1; d_call: -; cdr3_nt: TGCAGCTTGGGAGGGGGACATGAGCAGTTCTTC; cdr3_aa: CSLGGGHEQFF
clone_size: many; j_call: TRBJ1-5; v_call: TRBV15; d_call: -; cdr3_nt: TGTGCCACCAGCAGAGATCGGAGGGAAGGTCAGCCCCAGCATTTT; cdr3_aa: CATSRDRREGQPQHF
clone_size: many; j_call: TRBJ1-1; v_call: TRBV2; d_call: -; cdr3_nt: TGTGCCAGCAGAGGAGGGAACACTGAAGCTTTCTTT; cdr3_aa: CASRGGNTEAFF
clone_size: many; j_call: TRBJ1-5; v_call: TRBV30; d_call: -; cdr3_nt: TGTGCCTGGAGTGGGGGGGGGAATCAGCCCCAGCATTTT; cdr3_aa: CAWSGGGNQPQHF
clone_size: many; j_call: TRBJ2-1; v_call: TRBV13; d_call: TRBD2; cdr3_nt: TGTGCCAGCAGCCGCATGACTAGCGGGATTGTGAATGAGCAGTTCTTC; cdr3_aa: CASSRMTSGIVNEQFF
clone_size: many; j_call: TRBJ1-5; v_call: TRBV7-8; d_call: -; cdr3_nt: TGTGCCAGCAGCTCGTCCTTGGTTTTGCCCCAGCATTTT; cdr3_aa: CASSSSLVLPQHF
clone_size: many; j_call: TRBJ1-5; v_call: TRBV7-2; d_call: -; cdr3_nt: TGTGCCAGCAGCCCCCAGGGCCTGAGGGTCGGGCAGCCCCAGCATTTT; cdr3_aa: CASSPQGLRVGQPQHF